This TCR beta chain was retrieved from a study of T cell responses to AZD1222 COVID-19 vaccine. Study-wide findings and caveats: A mostly white British donor set with more females was recruited, and clonal diversity was possibly underestimated. Repertoire collection took place solely once the T cell response had peaked. Only a handful of AZD1222 recipients, several in all, had baseline seropositivity.

Points on this clone: What it binds is not known.

Between the trimmed V and J ends, which lost 0 bases and 5 bases, there was a span of 17 bases. From germline, CDR1 is SGHNT and CDR2 YENEEA. The CDR3 has 17 residues. Clones were sequenced by immunoSEQ multiplex PCR, and TCRdb holds only the in-frame ones, with some missing. The repertoire holds about 27,000 clones, with 92% as singletons. The chain couples TRBV11-3 to TRBJ2-1, with a possible D match to TRBD1 (5 bases). This clonotype was sampled from an adult who received the AZD1222 COVID-19 vaccine. This specimen consisted of peripheral blood, obtained 28 days after the second AZD1222 dose. CDR3 bases: TGTGCCAGCAGCTTAGAAATCTTTCAGGGTGGCGACAATGAGCAGTTCTTC. Translating gives CASSLEIFQGGDNEQFF.